Listed here are 10 T cell receptor beta chains from one sample, sequenced in a study of blood T cells in healthy people across ages. A second PCR of roughly 7 to 11 cycles used a sample-barcoded 5' primer and a J-beta primer mix. Each CDR3 protein gets one entry after TCRdb re-called the 5' RACE reads with MiXCR. The table records around 1,800,000 distinct CDR3 sequences, about 39% of them present only once. The specimen was blood. These receptor sequences come from a human donor in good health.

The chain combines TRBV7-9 with TRBJ2-1; TRBD1 agrees at 7 bases. The CDR3 is 14 amino acids. J gave up 2 bases and V 7 bases, and 5 bases lay outside the gene matches. Germline values: CDR1 SEHNR, CDR2 FQNEAQ (reference sequence). The CDR3 sequence is CASTRQGTYNEQFF. The CDR3, as DNA: TGTGCCAGCACCAGACAGGGTACCTACAATGAGCAGTTCTTC. The whole variable domain, filled in from reference TRBV7-9 and TRBJ2-1, reads DTGVSQNPRHKITKRGQNVTFRCDPISEHNRLYWYRQTLGQGPEFLTYFQNEAQLEKSRLLSDRFSAERPKGSFSTLEIQRTEQGDSAMYLCASTRQGTYNEQFFGPGTRLTVL.

The rearrangement uses TRBV6-2 or TRBV6-3 and TRBJ1-1, with D maybe TRBD1 (5 bases). The CDR3 has 15 amino acids. The V and J ends lost 8 bases and 1 base respectively, with 17 bases between them. The germline gives CDR1 MNHEY, CDR2 SVGEGT. The CDR3, as DNA: TGTGCCAGCGTGGCAGGGTATGGGGAGAACACTGAAGCTTTCTTT. This sequence encodes CASVAGYGENTEAFF.

V and J are TRBV6-6 and TRBJ2-2, with a weak D call TRBD2 (6 bases). Germline loops: CDR1 MNHNY, CDR2 SVGAGI (reference sequence). The V end was cut by 7 bases, the J end by 1 base, with 10 bases between. The CDR3 is 14 amino acids. The DNA for the CDR3 is TGTGCCAGCATTGGGCGGGAGAACACCGGGGAGCTGTTTTTT. Its translation is CASIGRENTGELFF.

This rearrangement joins TRBV12-3 or TRBV12-4 to TRBJ1-5, with 12 nucleotides matching TRBD1. The CDR3 consists of 18 residues. V shed 7 bases and J 6 bases; nucleotides not matched to a gene: 16. This chain's CDR3 is CASKRGGSGTGGSQPQHF. As DNA, the CDR3 is TGTGCCAGCAAACGGGGGGGGAGCGGGACAGGGGGCAGTCAGCCCCAGCATTTT.

The chain carries TRBV20-1 and TRBJ2-7, with 8 positions matching TRBD2. The CDR3 has 14 residues. After removal of 1 base from V and 3 bases from J, the junction contained 5 bases not matched to a gene. The germline V gene encodes CDR1 DFQATT and CDR2 SNEGSKA (reference sequence). The CDR3 is CSARALAVSYEQYF. The CDR3 DNA is TGCAGTGCTAGAGCACTAGCGGTGAGCTACGAGCAGTACTTC.

The chain combines TRBV10-3 with TRBJ2-5; 9 bases line up with TRBD2. The CDR3 is 18 amino acids. CDR1 is ENHRY, CDR2 SYGVKD, per germline. With 0 bases clipped from V and 0 bases from J, the junction kept 8 bases outside the gene matches. The CDR3 spells CAISESSLAGVNQETQYF. For the CDR3, the DNA is TGTGCCATCAGTGAGTCATCATTAGCGGGGGTAAACCAAGAGACCCAGTACTTC.

The chain links TRBV7-9 to TRBJ2-7; 8 bases are a match to TRBD1. The CDR3 totals 14 residues. V lost 4 bases and J lost 5; bases outside the gene matches: 7. Germline V CDR1 and CDR2: SEHNR, FQNEAQ (reference sequence). This chain's CDR3 is CASSSTDRENEQYF. Here the CDR3 DNA reads TGTGCCAGCAGCTCGACGGACAGGGAGAACGAGCAGTACTTC.

The CDR3 is CASTLRGHQPQHF. In DNA form, the CDR3 reads TGTGCCAGCACCCTGAGGGGGCATCAGCCCCAGCATTTT. The genes are TRBV6-2 or TRBV6-3 and TRBJ1-5; 7 bases agree with TRBD1. The V gene end was trimmed by 7 bases and the J gene end by 5 bases; junction bases not matched to a gene: 5. From germline, CDR1 is MNHEY and CDR2 SVGEGT. The CDR3 spans 13 residues.

The J gene is TRBJ2-4, the V gene TRBV5-5; D unclear. TRBJ2-7 explains the end of the DNA better; the J call may be wrong. The CDR3 has 14 amino acids. In germline, CDR1 is SGHKS, CDR2 YYEKEE (reference sequence). Here the CDR3 DNA reads TGTGCCAGCTTAGCCCTATTTGACTCCTACGAGCAGTACTTC. Residues: CASLALFDSYEQYF.

This clonotype was seen a handful of times. J is TRBJ2-7 and V is TRBV18; no clear D gene. This CDR3 spans 16 amino acids. V was cut by 5 bases and J by 2 bases, with 19 bases left in between. Germline lookup yields CDR1 KGHSH and CDR2 LQKENI. The CDR3 coding sequence is TGTGCCAGCTCATTACACCCAACACTGGTTGCCTACGAGCAGTACTTC. This sequence encodes CASSLHPTLVAYEQYF. Looking up the rest from reference TRBV18 and TRBJ2-7 gives the full variable domain: NAGVMQNPRHLVRRRGQEARLRCSPMKGHSHVYWYRQLPEEGLKFMVYLQKENIIDESGMPKERFSAEFPKEGPSILRIQQVVRGDSAAYFCASSLHPTLVAYEQYFGPGTRLTVT.